The rows below give T cell receptor beta chains drawn from one sample of a study of naive and memory T cell subsets. TCRdb re-derived calls from the UMI-ligation and nested PCR reads in MiXCR, one entry per CDR3 protein. The sample lists more than 30,000 distinct CDR3 sequences; 11% were seen once. Specimen: skin, collected from a tuberculin skin test site. These receptors were taken from an adult in good health. The CDR3 runs from the conserved cysteine through the conserved F or W. The D gene is left open where the match is weak. Size is stated for part of the rows, as once, few or many counts, or as a class when the clone is expanded.

abundance: NA; d_gene: TRBD2; v_gene: TRBV12-5; j_gene: TRBJ2-1; CDR3aa: CASGQGLAGAEQFF; CDR3nt: TGTGCTAGTGGTCAAGGACTAGCGGGGGCTGAGCAGTTCTTC
abundance: few; d_gene: NA; v_gene: TRBV7-9; j_gene: TRBJ2-7; CDR3aa: CASSSRDDSYEQYF; CDR3nt: TGTGCCAGCAGCAGCCGGGACGACTCCTACGAGCAGTACTTC
abundance: medium-sized; d_gene: NA; v_gene: TRBV29-1; j_gene: TRBJ1-1; CDR3aa: CSVVSVHEAFF; CDR3nt: TGCAGCGTTGTGTCAGTCCACGAAGCTTTCTTT
abundance: many; d_gene: NA; v_gene: TRBV27; j_gene: TRBJ1-1; CDR3aa: CASSLTLGSEAFF; CDR3nt: TGTGCCAGCAGTTTAACCCTTGGAAGTGAAGCTTTCTTT
abundance: many; d_gene: NA; v_gene: TRBV7-2; j_gene: TRBJ2-7; CDR3aa: CASSLLAVSYEQYF; CDR3nt: TGTGCCAGCAGCTTATTAGCGGTCTCCTACGAGCAGTACTTC
abundance: many; d_gene: TRBD1; v_gene: TRBV20-1; j_gene: TRBJ1-2; CDR3aa: CSVESGTGSYTF; CDR3nt: TGCAGTGTAGAATCTGGGACAGGCAGCTACACCTTC
abundance: few; d_gene: NA; v_gene: TRBV18; j_gene: TRBJ1-1; CDR3aa: CASSQQGGGTEAFF; CDR3nt: TGTGCCAGCTCGCAACAAGGGGGGGGCACTGAAGCTTTCTTT
abundance: many; d_gene: TRBD2; v_gene: TRBV7-2; j_gene: TRBJ2-3; CDR3aa: CASSLAPPTSRADTQYF; CDR3nt: TGTGCCAGCAGCTTAGCCCCCCCGACTAGCCGGGCAGATACGCAGTATTTT
abundance: few; d_gene: NA; v_gene: TRBV2; j_gene: TRBJ2-1; CDR3aa: CASSDYEQFF; CDR3nt: TGTGCCAGCAGTGATTATGAGCAGTTCTTC
abundance: many; d_gene: TRBD2; v_gene: TRBV30; j_gene: TRBJ2-5; CDR3aa: CAWNPGLAGVETQYF; CDR3nt: TGTGCCTGGAATCCGGGACTAGCGGGAGTTGAGACCCAGTACTTC
abundance: many; d_gene: NA; v_gene: TRBV5-6; j_gene: TRBJ1-1; CDR3aa: CASSFVPGRPGHRMRTEAFF; CDR3nt: TGTGCCAGCAGCTTTGTACCGGGACGCCCCGGACACCGAATGCGAACTGAAGCTTTCTTT
abundance: NA; d_gene: NA; v_gene: TRBV5-6; j_gene: TRBJ2-7; CDR3aa: CASSSRNVGEQYF; CDR3nt: TGTGCCAGCAGCTCTCGAAATGTGGGCGAGCAGTACTTC
abundance: NA; d_gene: TRBD2; v_gene: TRBV12-3/TRBV12-4; j_gene: TRBJ2-3; CDR3aa: CASRKGTSASTDTQYF; CDR3nt: TGTGCCAGCAGGAAAGGGACTAGCGCTAGCACAGATACGCAGTATTTT
abundance: few; d_gene: TRBD2; v_gene: TRBV14; j_gene: TRBJ2-1; CDR3aa: CASSQASGGHNEQFF; CDR3nt: TGTGCCAGCAGCCAAGCTAGCGGGGGGCACAATGAGCAGTTCTTC
abundance: NA; d_gene: NA; v_gene: TRBV7-9; j_gene: TRBJ2-7; CDR3aa: CASSLLEGYEQYF; CDR3nt: TGTGCCAGCAGCCTACTAGAGGGCTACGAGCAGTACTTC
abundance: few; d_gene: TRBD1; v_gene: TRBV24-1; j_gene: TRBJ1-1; CDR3aa: CATSEGTGNEAFF; CDR3nt: TGTGCCACCAGTGAGGGGACAGGGAATGAAGCTTTCTTT
abundance: few; d_gene: TRBD1; v_gene: TRBV30; j_gene: TRBJ2-7; CDR3aa: CAWSGGQGIDEQYF; CDR3nt: TGTGCCTGGAGTGGGGGACAGGGAATCGACGAGCAGTACTTC
abundance: many; d_gene: NA; v_gene: TRBV5-6; j_gene: TRBJ1-2; CDR3aa: CASSLEETVDMAGYTF; CDR3nt: TGTGCCAGCAGCTTGGAGGAGACCGTCGATATGGCCGGCTACACCTTC
abundance: many; d_gene: NA; v_gene: TRBV6-5; j_gene: TRBJ1-5; CDR3aa: CASSYADRLENQPQHF; CDR3nt: TGTGCCAGCAGTTACGCTGACAGGTTGGAGAATCAGCCCCAGCATTTT
abundance: many; d_gene: NA; v_gene: TRBV29-1; j_gene: TRBJ2-7; CDR3aa: CSVLILDGFSYEQYF; CDR3nt: TGCAGCGTGTTAATTTTGGACGGATTCTCCTACGAGCAGTACTTC
abundance: many; d_gene: NA; v_gene: TRBV27; j_gene: TRBJ1-2; CDR3aa: CASSKGAGGYGYTF; CDR3nt: TGTGCCAGCAGTAAAGGGGCGGGAGGGTATGGCTACACCTTC
abundance: many; d_gene: TRBD1; v_gene: TRBV6-5; j_gene: TRBJ1-3; CDR3aa: CASSYSRTRGLAGNTIYF; CDR3nt: TGTGCCAGCAGTTACTCGAGAACCAGGGGGCTTGCAGGAAACACCATATATTTT
abundance: NA; d_gene: NA; v_gene: TRBV7-2; j_gene: TRBJ1-4; CDR3aa: CASSLQQTHNEKLFF; CDR3nt: TGTGCCAGCAGCTTACAGCAGACACACAATGAAAAACTGTTTTTT
abundance: few; d_gene: TRBD2; v_gene: TRBV6-2/TRBV6-3; j_gene: TRBJ2-1; CDR3aa: CASSPRTSGTSYNEQFF; CDR3nt: TGTGCCAGCAGTCCCAGGACTAGCGGGACCTCCTACAATGAGCAGTTCTTC
abundance: NA; d_gene: TRBD2; v_gene: TRBV6-1; j_gene: TRBJ2-1; CDR3aa: CASSGGSGNEQFF; CDR3nt: TGTGCCAGCAGCGGCGGGAGCGGGAATGAGCAGTTCTTC
abundance: many; d_gene: NA; v_gene: TRBV6-2/TRBV6-3; j_gene: TRBJ2-3; CDR3aa: CASSYSDSTDTQYF; CDR3nt: TGTGCCAGCAGTTACTCGGACAGCACAGATACGCAGTATTTT
abundance: many; d_gene: NA; v_gene: TRBV6-5; j_gene: TRBJ1-2; CDR3aa: CASSYSSAVGGIRAGYTF; CDR3nt: TGTGCCAGCAGTTACTCGAGTGCCGTGGGAGGGATCAGGGCTGGCTACACCTTC
abundance: NA; d_gene: NA; v_gene: TRBV11-2; j_gene: TRBJ2-1; CDR3aa: CASSLGVTEQFF; CDR3nt: TGTGCCAGCAGCTTAGGGGTGACTGAGCAGTTCTTC
abundance: few; d_gene: TRBD1; v_gene: TRBV29-1; j_gene: TRBJ1-1; CDR3aa: CSVHTRDRGTEAFF; CDR3nt: TGCAGCGTCCACACCCGGGACAGGGGCACTGAAGCTTTCTTT
abundance: few; d_gene: TRBD1; v_gene: TRBV5-6; j_gene: TRBJ2-7; CDR3aa: CASSFWGTGDYEQYF; CDR3nt: TGTGCCAGCAGCTTCTGGGGGACAGGAGACTACGAGCAGTACTTC
abundance: many; d_gene: NA; v_gene: TRBV7-2; j_gene: TRBJ2-3; CDR3aa: CASSLYQSTDTQYF; CDR3nt: TGTGCCAGCAGCTTATACCAGTCCACAGATACGCAGTATTTT
abundance: many; d_gene: TRBD2; v_gene: TRBV25-1; j_gene: TRBJ2-3; CDR3aa: CAAGLVTDTQYF; CDR3nt: TGTGCTGCGGGACTAGTTACAGATACGCAGTATTTT
abundance: NA; d_gene: NA; v_gene: TRBV20-1; j_gene: TRBJ1-1; CDR3aa: CSVGGNTEAFF; CDR3nt: TGCAGTGTCGGCGGAAACACTGAAGCTTTCTTT
abundance: NA; d_gene: NA; v_gene: TRBV7-8; j_gene: TRBJ1-2; CDR3aa: CASSLVGREVGYTF; CDR3nt: TGTGCCAGCAGCTTAGTCGGCAGGGAGGTTGGCTACACCTTC
abundance: many; d_gene: TRBD1; v_gene: TRBV7-9; j_gene: TRBJ2-3; CDR3aa: CASTIGGFDTDTQYF; CDR3nt: TGTGCCAGCACGATAGGGGGCTTTGATACAGATACGCAGTATTTT
abundance: few; d_gene: NA; v_gene: TRBV5-5; j_gene: TRBJ1-1; CDR3aa: CASSFGGAVEAFF; CDR3nt: TGTGCCAGCAGCTTTGGAGGGGCGGTTGAAGCTTTCTTT
abundance: NA; d_gene: NA; v_gene: TRBV28; j_gene: TRBJ2-6; CDR3aa: CASSLWSYTNSGANVLTF; CDR3nt: TGTGCCAGCAGTTTATGGTCATACACCAACTCTGGGGCCAACGTCCTGACTTTC
abundance: NA; d_gene: NA; v_gene: TRBV5-1; j_gene: TRBJ1-5; CDR3aa: CASSLTLNQPQHF; CDR3nt: TGCGCCAGCAGCTTGACCCTAAATCAGCCCCAGCATTTT
abundance: few; d_gene: NA; v_gene: TRBV5-1; j_gene: TRBJ1-1; CDR3aa: CASSQGFSNTEAFF; CDR3nt: TGCGCCAGCAGCCAGGGATTTTCTAACACTGAAGCTTTCTTT
abundance: many; d_gene: NA; v_gene: TRBV6-1; j_gene: TRBJ2-7; CDR3aa: CASSEESRGGSYEQYF; CDR3nt: TGTGCCAGCAGTGAAGAATCCAGGGGAGGGTCCTACGAGCAGTACTTC
abundance: few; d_gene: NA; v_gene: TRBV2; j_gene: TRBJ1-2; CDR3aa: CASSEARRGNYGYTF; CDR3nt: TGTGCCAGCAGTGAAGCGCGGAGGGGGAACTATGGCTACACCTTC
abundance: many; d_gene: NA; v_gene: TRBV28; j_gene: TRBJ2-3; CDR3aa: CASGGSGSRDTQYF; CDR3nt: TGTGCCAGCGGAGGGTCGGGTAGCCGGGATACGCAGTATTTT
abundance: many; d_gene: NA; v_gene: TRBV5-1; j_gene: TRBJ2-3; CDR3aa: CASSPAGPDTQYF; CDR3nt: TGCGCCAGCAGCCCCGCCGGGCCAGATACGCAGTATTTT
abundance: few; d_gene: TRBD1; v_gene: TRBV4-2; j_gene: TRBJ2-3; CDR3aa: CASSQLGTGVGTDTQYF; CDR3nt: TGTGCCAGCAGCCAACTGGGGACAGGAGTGGGCACAGATACGCAGTATTTT
abundance: few; d_gene: TRBD1; v_gene: TRBV5-6; j_gene: TRBJ1-6; CDR3aa: CASSLEQGIGTLHF; CDR3nt: TGTGCCAGCAGCTTGGAACAGGGGATTGGTACCCTCCACTTT
abundance: few; d_gene: TRBD1; v_gene: TRBV5-1; j_gene: TRBJ1-1; CDR3aa: CASSFRQQGRNTEAFF; CDR3nt: TGCGCCAGCAGCTTCCGGCAACAGGGGAGGAACACTGAAGCTTTCTTT
abundance: few; d_gene: TRBD2; v_gene: TRBV19; j_gene: TRBJ2-3; CDR3aa: CASRIAGGADTQYF; CDR3nt: TGTGCCAGCCGTATAGCGGGAGGTGCAGATACGCAGTATTTT
abundance: many; d_gene: TRBD2; v_gene: TRBV19; j_gene: TRBJ2-3; CDR3aa: CASSLTSGGAQDTQYF; CDR3nt: TGTGCCAGTAGTCTGACTAGCGGGGGGGCCCAAGATACGCAGTATTTT
abundance: few; d_gene: NA; v_gene: TRBV16; j_gene: TRBJ1-5; CDR3aa: CASSPGQQSNQPQHF; CDR3nt: TGTGCCAGCAGCCCAGGACAGCAGAGCAATCAGCCCCAGCATTTT
abundance: few; d_gene: TRBD1; v_gene: TRBV27; j_gene: TRBJ2-2; CDR3aa: CASLDRAAGELFF; CDR3nt: TGTGCCAGCTTGGACAGGGCTGCCGGGGAGCTGTTTTTT
abundance: NA; d_gene: TRBD2; v_gene: TRBV14; j_gene: TRBJ2-3; CDR3aa: CASSQAYRTSVMTDTQYF; CDR3nt: TGTGCCAGCAGCCAAGCCTACAGGACTAGCGTCATGACAGATACGCAGTATTTT
abundance: NA; d_gene: NA; v_gene: TRBV7-2; j_gene: TRBJ1-4; CDR3aa: CASSVQGKLFF; CDR3nt: TGTGCCAGCAGCGTACAGGGAAAACTGTTTTTT
abundance: NA; d_gene: NA; v_gene: TRBV18; j_gene: TRBJ1-5; CDR3aa: CASSPIPSSQGNQPQHF; CDR3nt: TGTGCCAGCTCACCAATCCCCAGTTCGCAGGGGAATCAGCCCCAGCATTTT
abundance: NA; d_gene: NA; v_gene: TRBV19; j_gene: TRBJ1-5; CDR3aa: CASSIGSGRASNQPQHF; CDR3nt: TGTGCCAGTAGTATAGGGTCCGGCAGGGCGAGCAATCAGCCCCAGCATTTT